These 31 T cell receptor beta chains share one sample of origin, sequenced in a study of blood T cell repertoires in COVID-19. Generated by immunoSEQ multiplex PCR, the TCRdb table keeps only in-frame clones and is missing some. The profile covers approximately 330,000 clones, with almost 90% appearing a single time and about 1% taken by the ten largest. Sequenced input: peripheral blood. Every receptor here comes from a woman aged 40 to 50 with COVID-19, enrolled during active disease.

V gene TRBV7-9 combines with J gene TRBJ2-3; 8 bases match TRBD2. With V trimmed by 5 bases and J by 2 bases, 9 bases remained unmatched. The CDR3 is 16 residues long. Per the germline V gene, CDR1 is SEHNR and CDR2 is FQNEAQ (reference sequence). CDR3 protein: CASSERLALHTDTQYF. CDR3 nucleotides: TGTGCCAGCAGCGAAAGACTAGCGCTCCACACAGATACGCAGTATTTT.

Here the CDR3 DNA reads TGTGCCTGGAGTCGGACGGGAGTCCCTGAAGCTTTCTTT. It specifies CAWSRTGVPEAFF. The chain recombines TRBV30 with TRBJ1-1; D remains ambiguous. The germline V and J ends were trimmed by 2 bases and 6 bases, with 13 bases remaining between them. This CDR3 has 13 amino acids. Germline lookup yields CDR1 GTSNPN and CDR2 SVGIG (reference sequence).

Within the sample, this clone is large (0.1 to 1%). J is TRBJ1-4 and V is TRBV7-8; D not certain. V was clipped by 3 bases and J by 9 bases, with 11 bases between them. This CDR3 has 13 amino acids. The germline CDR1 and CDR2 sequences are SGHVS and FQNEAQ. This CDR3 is CASSFDGGKKLFF. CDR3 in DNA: TGTGCCAGCAGCTTTGACGGCGGAAAAAAACTGTTTTTT.

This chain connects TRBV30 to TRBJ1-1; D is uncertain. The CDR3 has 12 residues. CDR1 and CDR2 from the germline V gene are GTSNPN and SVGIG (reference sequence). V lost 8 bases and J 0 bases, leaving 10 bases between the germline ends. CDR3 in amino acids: CASRGLNTEAFF. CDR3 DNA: TGTGCCAGCCGCGGGCTGAACACTGAAGCTTTCTTT. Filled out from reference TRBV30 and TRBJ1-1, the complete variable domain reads SQTIHQWPATLVQPVGSPLSLECTVEGTSNPNLYWYRQAAGRGLQLLFYSVGIGQISSEVPQNLSASRPQDRQFILSSKKLLLSDSGFYLCASRGLNTEAFFGQGTRLTVV.

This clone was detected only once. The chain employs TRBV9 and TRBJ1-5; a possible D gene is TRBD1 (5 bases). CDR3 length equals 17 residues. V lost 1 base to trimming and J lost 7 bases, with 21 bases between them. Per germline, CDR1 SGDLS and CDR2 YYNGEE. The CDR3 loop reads CASSVISRLRVGQPQHF. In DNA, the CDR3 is TGTGCCAGCAGCGTAATCTCAAGACTCAGGGTTGGACAGCCCCAGCATTTT.

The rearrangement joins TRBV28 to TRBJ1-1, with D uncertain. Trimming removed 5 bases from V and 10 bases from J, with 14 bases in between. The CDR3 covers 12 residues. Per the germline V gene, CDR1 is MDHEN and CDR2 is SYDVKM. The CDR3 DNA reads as TGTGCCAGCAGTGCGGGATCCTATGGAGCTTTCTTT. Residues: CASSAGSYGAFF. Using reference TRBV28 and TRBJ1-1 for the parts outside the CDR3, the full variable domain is DVKVTQSSRYLVKRTGEKVFLECVQDMDHENMFWYRQDPGLGLRLIYFSYDVKMKEKGDIPEGYSVSREKKERFSLILESASTNQTSMYLCASSAGSYGAFFGQGTRLTVV.

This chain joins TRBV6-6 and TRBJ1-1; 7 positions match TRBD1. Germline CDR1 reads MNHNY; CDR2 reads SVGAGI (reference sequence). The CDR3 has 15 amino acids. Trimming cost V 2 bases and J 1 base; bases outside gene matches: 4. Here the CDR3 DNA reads TGTGCCAGCAGTTACACGACAGGGAGGAACACTGAAGCTTTCTTT. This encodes CASSYTTGRNTEAFF.

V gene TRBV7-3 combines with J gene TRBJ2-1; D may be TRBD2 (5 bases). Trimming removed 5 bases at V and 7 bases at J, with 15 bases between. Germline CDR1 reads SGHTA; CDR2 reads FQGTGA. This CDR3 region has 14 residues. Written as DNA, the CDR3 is TGTGCCAGCAGCAAAGTCGCGGGCCTTAATGAGCAGTTCTTC. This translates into CASSKVAGLNEQFF.

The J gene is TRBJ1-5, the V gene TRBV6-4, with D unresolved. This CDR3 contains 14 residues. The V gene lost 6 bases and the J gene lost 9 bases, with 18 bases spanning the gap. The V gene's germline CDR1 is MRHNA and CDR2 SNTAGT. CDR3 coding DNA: TGTGCCAGCAGCCAACTCCCGAACGAGGCGCCCCAGCATTTT. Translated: CASSQLPNEAPQHF.

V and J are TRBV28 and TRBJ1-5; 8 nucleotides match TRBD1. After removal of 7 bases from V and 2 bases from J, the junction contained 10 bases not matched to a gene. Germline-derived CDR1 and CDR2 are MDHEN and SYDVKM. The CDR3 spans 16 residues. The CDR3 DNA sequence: TGTGCCAGCACCCTCCGAGCGGGACAGGGCAATCAGCCCCAGCATTTT. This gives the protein CASTLRAGQGNQPQHF.

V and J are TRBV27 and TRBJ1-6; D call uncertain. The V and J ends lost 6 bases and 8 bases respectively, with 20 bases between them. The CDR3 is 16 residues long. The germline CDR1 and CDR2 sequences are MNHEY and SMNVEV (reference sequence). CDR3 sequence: CASRTNFGRRDSPLHF. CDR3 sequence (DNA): TGTGCCAGCAGGACCAACTTCGGACGGCGGGATTCACCCCTCCACTTT.

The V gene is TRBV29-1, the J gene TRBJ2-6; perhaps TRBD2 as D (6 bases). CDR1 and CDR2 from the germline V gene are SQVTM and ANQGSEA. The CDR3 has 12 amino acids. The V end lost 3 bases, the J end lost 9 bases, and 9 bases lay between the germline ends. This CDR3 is CSVEKGGNVLTF. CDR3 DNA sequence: TGCAGCGTTGAGAAGGGAGGCAACGTCCTGACTTTC. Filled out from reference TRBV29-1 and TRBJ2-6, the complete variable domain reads SAVISQKPSRDICQRGTSLTIQCQVDSQVTMMFWYRQQPGQSLTLIATANQGSEATYESGFVIDKFPISRPNLTFSTLTVSNMSPEDSSIYLCSVEKGGNVLTFGAGSRLTVL.

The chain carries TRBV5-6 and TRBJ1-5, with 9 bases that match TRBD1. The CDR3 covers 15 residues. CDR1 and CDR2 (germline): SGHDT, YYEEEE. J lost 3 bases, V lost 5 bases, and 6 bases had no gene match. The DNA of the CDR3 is TGTGCCAGCAGTTTCGACAGGGGGATCAATCAGCCCCAGCATTTT. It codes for CASSFDRGINQPQHF.

The CDR3 nucleotides are TGTGCCAGCTGTCAGTACGAGCAGTACTTC. It yields the protein CASCQYEQYF. The rearrangement links TRBV2 to TRBJ2-7; D gene uncertain. This CDR3 is built from 10 residues. Trimming shortened V by 8 bases and J by 4 bases, and 6 bases separated the two germline ends. Germline V gene data show CDR1 as SNHLY and CDR2 as FYNNEI.

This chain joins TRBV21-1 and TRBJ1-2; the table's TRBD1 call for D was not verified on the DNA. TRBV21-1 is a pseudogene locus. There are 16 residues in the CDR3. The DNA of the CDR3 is TGTGCCAGCAGCCCTTCTAGGACAGAATGTAACTATGGCTACACCTTC. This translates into CASSPSRTECNYGYTF.

CDR3 protein: CASSPPGQGTQPQHF. CDR3 DNA sequence: TGTGCCAGCAGCCCTCCGGGACAGGGTACTCAGCCCCAGCATTTT. V usage is TRBV7-9 and J usage is TRBJ1-5; TRBD1 matches at 9 bases. Trimming removed 5 bases from V and 6 bases from J; junction bases left unmatched: 8. Germline CDR1 and CDR2: SEHNR and FQNEAQ (reference sequence). There are 15 residues in the CDR3.

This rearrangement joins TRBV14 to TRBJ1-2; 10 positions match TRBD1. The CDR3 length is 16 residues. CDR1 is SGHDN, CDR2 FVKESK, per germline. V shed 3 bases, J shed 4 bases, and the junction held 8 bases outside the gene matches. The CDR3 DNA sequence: TGTGCCAGCAGCCACGGACAGGGGGGAACAACCTATGGCTACACCTTC. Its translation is CASSHGQGGTTYGYTF.

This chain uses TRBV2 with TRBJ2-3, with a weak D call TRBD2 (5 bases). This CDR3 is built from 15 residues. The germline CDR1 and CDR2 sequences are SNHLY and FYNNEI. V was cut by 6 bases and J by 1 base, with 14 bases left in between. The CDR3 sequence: CASSPSGGRTDTQYF. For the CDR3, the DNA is TGTGCCAGCAGCCCCTCGGGCGGGCGCACAGATACGCAGTATTTT.

CDR3 in amino acids: CASSSPGQGPLYGYTF. As DNA, the CDR3 is TGTGCCAGCAGTTCCCCCGGACAGGGGCCCCTCTATGGCTACACCTTC. This sequence joins TRBV28 and TRBJ1-2; 9 bases map to TRBD1. Trimming at V came to 4 bases and at J to 4 bases, leaving 10 bases not matched to a gene. The CDR3 totals 16 residues. Germline V lookup: CDR1 MDHEN, CDR2 SYDVKM.

This chain's CDR3 is CASSGTGTVGYTF. CDR3 nucleotide sequence: TGTGCCAGCAGCGGGACAGGGACTGTTGGCTACACCTTC. The rearrangement joins TRBV2 to TRBJ1-2; TRBD1 matches 9 bases. Trimming at V came to 6 bases and at J to 7 bases, leaving 6 bases not matched to a gene. Germline V CDR1 and CDR2: SNHLY, FYNNEI. The CDR3 totals 13 residues.

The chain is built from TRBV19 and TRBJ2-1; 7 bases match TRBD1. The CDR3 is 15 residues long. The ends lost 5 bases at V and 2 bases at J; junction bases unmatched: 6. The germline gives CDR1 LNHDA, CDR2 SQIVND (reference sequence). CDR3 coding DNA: TGTGCCAGTAGTCTCTCAGGGGGAGCCTACAATGAGCAGTTCTTC. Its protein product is CASSLSGGAYNEQFF.

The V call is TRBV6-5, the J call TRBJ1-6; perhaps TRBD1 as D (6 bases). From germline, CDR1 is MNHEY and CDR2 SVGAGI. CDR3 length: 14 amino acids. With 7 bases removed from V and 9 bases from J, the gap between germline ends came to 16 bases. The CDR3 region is CASTEGTGLSPLHF. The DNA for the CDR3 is TGTGCCAGCACCGAAGGCACAGGGCTTTCACCCCTCCACTTT.

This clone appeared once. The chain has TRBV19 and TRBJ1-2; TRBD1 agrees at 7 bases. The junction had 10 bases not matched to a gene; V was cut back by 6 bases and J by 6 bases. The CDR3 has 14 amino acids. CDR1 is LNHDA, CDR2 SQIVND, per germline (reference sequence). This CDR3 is CASSAGQGVHGYTF. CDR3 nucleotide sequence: TGTGCCAGTAGCGCGGGCCAGGGGGTACATGGCTACACCTTC.

DNA for the CDR3: TGTGCCAGCAGCCTCGGGGCTAGCGACCACAATGAGCAGTTCTTC. This codes for CASSLGASDHNEQFF. V is TRBV7-9 and J is TRBJ2-1, with D perhaps TRBD2 (6 bases). CDR1 SEHNR and CDR2 FQNEAQ come from the germline V gene (reference sequence). Trimming removed 5 bases at V and 5 bases at J, with 16 bases between. The CDR3 is 15 amino acids. The full variable domain, rest sourced from reference TRBV7-9 and TRBJ2-1, is DTGVSQNPRHKITKRGQNVTFRCDPISEHNRLYWYRQTLGQGPEFLTYFQNEAQLEKSRLLSDRFSAERPKGSFSTLEIQRTEQGDSAMYLCASSLGASDHNEQFFGPGTRLTVL.

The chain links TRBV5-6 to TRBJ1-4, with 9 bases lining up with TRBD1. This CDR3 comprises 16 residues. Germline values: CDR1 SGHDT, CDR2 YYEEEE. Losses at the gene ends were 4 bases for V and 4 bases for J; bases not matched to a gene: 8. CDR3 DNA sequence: TGTGCCAGCAGCATGGTGGACAGGGGCAATAATGAAAAACTGTTTTTT. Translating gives CASSMVDRGNNEKLFF.

CDR3 loop: CASSPSVVVQETQYF. Here the CDR3 DNA reads TGTGCCAGCTCACCATCGGTAGTAGTTCAAGAGACCCAGTACTTC. The chain couples TRBV18 to TRBJ2-5; D is undetermined. Germline CDR1 is KGHSH and CDR2 is LQKENI. Trimming removed 2 bases at V and 2 bases at J, with 12 bases between. CDR3 length: 15 amino acids. Combining the CDR3 with reference TRBV18 and TRBJ2-5 gives the whole variable domain NAGVMQNPRHLVRRRGQEARLRCSPMKGHSHVYWYRQLPEEGLKFMVYLQKENIIDESGMPKERFSAEFPKEGPSILRIQQVVRGDSAAYFCASSPSVVVQETQYFGPGTRLLVL.

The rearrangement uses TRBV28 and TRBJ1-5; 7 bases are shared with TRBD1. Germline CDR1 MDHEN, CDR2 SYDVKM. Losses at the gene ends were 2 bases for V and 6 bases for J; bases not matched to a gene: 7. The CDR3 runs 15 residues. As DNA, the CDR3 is TGTGCCAGCAGTTTACGACAGGGTAGGGTTCAGCCCCAGCATTTT. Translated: CASSLRQGRVQPQHF.

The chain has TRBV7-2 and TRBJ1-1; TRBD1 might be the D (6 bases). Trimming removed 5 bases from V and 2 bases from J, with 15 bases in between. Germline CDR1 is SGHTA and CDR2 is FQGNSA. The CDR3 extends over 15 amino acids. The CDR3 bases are TGTGCCAGCAGCCCGATGGGACAACTTAACACTGAAGCTTTCTTT. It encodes CASSPMGQLNTEAFF.

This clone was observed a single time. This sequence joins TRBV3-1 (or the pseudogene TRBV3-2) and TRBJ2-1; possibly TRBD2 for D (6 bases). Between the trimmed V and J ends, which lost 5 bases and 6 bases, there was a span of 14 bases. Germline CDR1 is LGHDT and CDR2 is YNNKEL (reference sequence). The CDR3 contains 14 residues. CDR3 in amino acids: CASSGFSGGNEQFF. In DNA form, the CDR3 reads TGTGCCAGCAGCGGGTTTTCCGGGGGCAATGAGCAGTTCTTC.

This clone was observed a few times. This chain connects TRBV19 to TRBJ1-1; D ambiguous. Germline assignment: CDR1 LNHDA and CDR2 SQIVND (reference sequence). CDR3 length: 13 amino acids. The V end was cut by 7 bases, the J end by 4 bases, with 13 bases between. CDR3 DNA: TGTGCCAGTATCCCTCTCCCCCCCACTGAAGCTTTCTTT. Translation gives CASIPLPPTEAFF.

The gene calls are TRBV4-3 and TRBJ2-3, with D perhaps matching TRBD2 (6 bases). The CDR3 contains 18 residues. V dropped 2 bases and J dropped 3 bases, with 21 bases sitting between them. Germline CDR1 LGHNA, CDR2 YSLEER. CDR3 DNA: TGCGCCAGCAGCCAATTGGCCGGCGCGGGAATGGGAACAGATACGCAGTATTTT. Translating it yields CASSQLAGAGMGTDTQYF.